The 10 T cell receptor beta chains below all came from one sample that was sequenced in a study of monozygotic twins with inflammatory bowel disease. TCRdb re-called the 5' RACE reads and shows each CDR3 protein once, DNA omitted. The listing contains some 83,000 distinct CDR3 sequences. The sample was blood. The receptors were gathered from a human donor with ulcerative colitis or Crohn's disease, or a healthy co-twin of an affected twin (not recorded which).

V gene TRBV20-1 combines with J gene TRBJ1-1. The germline gives CDR1 DFQATT, CDR2 SNEGSKA (reference sequence). The CDR3 contains 12 residues. The CDR3 protein is CSARDMAYEAFF.

This sequence joins TRBV4-1 and TRBJ1-1. Germline-derived CDR1 and CDR2 are MGHRA and YSYEKL. The CDR3 extends over 15 amino acids. The CDR3 here is CASSRSTVMNTEAFF.

The rearrangement links TRBV15 to TRBJ1-5; TCRdb gives TRBD1 as the D gene, but with no DNA this cannot be confirmed. This CDR3 is 15 amino acids long. Germline values: CDR1 LNHNV, CDR2 YYDKDF (reference sequence). This CDR3 is CGTSRSRQGHQPQHF.

The V and J genes are TRBV6-2 or TRBV6-3 and TRBJ1-1; absent DNA, TCRdb's TRBD1 call cannot be checked. CDR1 is MNHEY and CDR2 is SVGEGT in the germline V gene. The CDR3 extends over 17 amino acids. CDR3 residues: CASSSPRTGAVSTEAFF.

The V gene is TRBV5-1, the J gene TRBJ1-2. CDR1 and CDR2 from the germline V gene are SGHRS and YFSETQ. CDR3 length: 14 residues. CDR3 in amino acids: CASSLERVGYGYTF.

This chain connects TRBV18 to TRBJ1-4; TCRdb's D call, TRBD1, is unchecked because there is no DNA. CDR1 is KGHSH and CDR2 is LQKENI in the germline V gene. The CDR3 loop spans 16 amino acids. The chain's CDR3 is CASSPARTGGKEKLFF.

The V and J genes are TRBV29-1 and TRBJ1-1; the D call from TCRdb, TRBD1, cannot be confirmed without DNA. Germline V CDR1 and CDR2: SQVTM, ANQGSEA. This CDR3 is built from 15 residues. CDR3 loop: CSANLGQGAGTEAFF.

The CDR3 loop is CASRPTGTGNSPLHF. The rearrangement links TRBV7-9 to TRBJ1-6; the TCRdb call, TRBD1, lacks DNA for checking. Per germline, CDR1 SEHNR and CDR2 FQNEAQ (reference sequence). The CDR3 covers 15 residues. Supplemented by reference TRBV7-9 and TRBJ1-6, the full variable domain reads DTGVSQNPRHKITKRGQNVTFRCDPISEHNRLYWYRQTLGQGPEFLTYFQNEAQLEKSRLLSDRFSAERPKGSFSTLEIQRTEQGDSAMYLCASRPTGTGNSPLHFGNGTRLTVT.

The chain combines TRBV27 with TRBJ1-1; TCRdb calls TRBD1, which cannot be checked without DNA. Germline V gives CDR1 MNHEY, CDR2 SMNVEV (reference sequence). There are 15 residues in the CDR3. Here the CDR3 reads CASSLSGQFGAEAFF.

The chain is built from TRBV18 and TRBJ1-3. Germline CDR1 reads KGHSH; CDR2 reads LQKENI. The CDR3 is 15 residues long. The CDR3 protein is CASSPSANSGNTIYF.